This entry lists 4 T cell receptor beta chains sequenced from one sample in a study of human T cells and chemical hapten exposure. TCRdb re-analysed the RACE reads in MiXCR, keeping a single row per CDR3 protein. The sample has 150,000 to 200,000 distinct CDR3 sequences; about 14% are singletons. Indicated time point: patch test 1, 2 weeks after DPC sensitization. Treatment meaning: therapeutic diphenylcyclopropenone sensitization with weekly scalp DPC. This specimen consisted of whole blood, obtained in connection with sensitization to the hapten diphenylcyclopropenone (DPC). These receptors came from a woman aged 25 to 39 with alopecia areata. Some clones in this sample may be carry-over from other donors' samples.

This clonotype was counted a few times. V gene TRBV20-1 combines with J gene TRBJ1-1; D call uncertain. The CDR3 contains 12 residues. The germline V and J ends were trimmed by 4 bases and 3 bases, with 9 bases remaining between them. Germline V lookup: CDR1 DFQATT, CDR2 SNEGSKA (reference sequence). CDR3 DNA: TGCAGTGCTAAAGGAGGTTACACTGAAGCTTTCTTT. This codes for CSAKGGYTEAFF.

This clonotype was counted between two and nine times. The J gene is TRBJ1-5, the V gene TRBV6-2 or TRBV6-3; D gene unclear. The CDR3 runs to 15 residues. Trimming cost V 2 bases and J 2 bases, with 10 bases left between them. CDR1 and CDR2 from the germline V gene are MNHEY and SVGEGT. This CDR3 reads CASSYLGYGNQPQHF. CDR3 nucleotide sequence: TGTGCCAGCAGTTACCTGGGGTACGGCAATCAGCCCCAGCATTTT.

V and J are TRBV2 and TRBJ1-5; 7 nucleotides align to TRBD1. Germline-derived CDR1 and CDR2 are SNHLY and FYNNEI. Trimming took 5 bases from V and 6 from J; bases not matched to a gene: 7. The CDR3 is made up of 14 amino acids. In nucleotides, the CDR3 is TGTGCCAGCAGTTATGACAGGGTTCTTCAGCCCCAGCATTTT. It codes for CASSYDRVLQPQHF.

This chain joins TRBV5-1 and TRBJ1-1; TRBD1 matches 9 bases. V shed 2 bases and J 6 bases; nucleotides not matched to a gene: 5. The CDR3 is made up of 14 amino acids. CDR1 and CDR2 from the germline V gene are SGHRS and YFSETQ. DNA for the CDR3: TGCGCCAGCAGCTTCGGACAGGGGCGGGCTGAAGCTTTCTTT. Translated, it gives CASSFGQGRAEAFF.